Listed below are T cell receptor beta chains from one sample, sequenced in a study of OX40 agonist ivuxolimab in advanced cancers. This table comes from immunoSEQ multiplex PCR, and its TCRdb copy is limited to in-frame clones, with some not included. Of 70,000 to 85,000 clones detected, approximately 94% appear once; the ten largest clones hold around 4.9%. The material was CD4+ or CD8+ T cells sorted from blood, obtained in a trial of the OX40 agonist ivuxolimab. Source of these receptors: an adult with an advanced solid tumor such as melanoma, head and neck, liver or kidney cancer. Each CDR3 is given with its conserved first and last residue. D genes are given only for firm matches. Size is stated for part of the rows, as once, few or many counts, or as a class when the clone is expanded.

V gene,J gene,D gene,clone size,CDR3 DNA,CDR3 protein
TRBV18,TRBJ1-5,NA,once,TGTGCCAGCTCAGGGGAACTGACAGGCAACAATCAGCCCCAGCATTTT,CASSGELTGNNQPQHF
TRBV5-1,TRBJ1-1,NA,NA,TGCGCCAGCAGCTTGGGGTGGGTGGGCAGTGAAGCTTTCTTT,CASSLGWVGSEAFF
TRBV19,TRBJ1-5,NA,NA,TGTGCCAGTAGTACCCGGACTCCGAGGGGCAATCAGCCCCAGCATTTT,CASSTRTPRGNQPQHF
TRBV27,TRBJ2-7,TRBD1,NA,TGTGCCGGCAGCCGCGGACAGGGGTCCCTCCTCTCCTACGAGCAGTACTTC,CAGSRGQGSLLSYEQYF
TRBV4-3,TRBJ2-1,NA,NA,TGCGCCAGCAGCCAAGATTTAGGTCAGGGTTCCTACAATGAGCAGTTCTTC,CASSQDLGQGSYNEQFF
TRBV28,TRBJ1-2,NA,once,TGTGCCAGCAGTACCTCGGGGGGGTATGGCTACACCTTC,CASSTSGGYGYTF
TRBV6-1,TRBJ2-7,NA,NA,TGTGCCAGCAGTGAAGGGGGGACGGCCAACTCCTACGAGCAGTACTTC,CASSEGGTANSYEQYF
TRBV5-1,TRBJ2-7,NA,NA,TGCGCCAGCAGCTTAAGCGGAAGCTCCTACGAGCAGTACTTC,CASSLSGSSYEQYF
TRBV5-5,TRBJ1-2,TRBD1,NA,TGTGCCAGCAACCCGACAGGGGGCAATGGCTACACCTTC,CASNPTGGNGYTF
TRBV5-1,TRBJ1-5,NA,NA,TGCGCCAGCAGCTTGGAAGGCAGGGTGGAACAGCCCCAGCATTTT,CASSLEGRVEQPQHF
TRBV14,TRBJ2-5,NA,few,TGTGCCAGCAGCCAAGCAGTAGGGATCCAAGAGACCCAGTACTTC,CASSQAVGIQETQYF
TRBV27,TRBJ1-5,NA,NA,TGTGCCAGCAGTTTATCCGCAGGGTTGGGCAATCAGCCCCAGCATTTT,CASSLSAGLGNQPQHF
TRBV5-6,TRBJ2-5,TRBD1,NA,TGTGCCAGCAGCTTGTGGGGACAGGGGTCCGAGACCCAGTACTTC,CASSLWGQGSETQYF
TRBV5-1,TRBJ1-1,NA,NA,TGCGCCAGCGGGATGCCGGGATTCACTGAAGCTTTCTTT,CASGMPGFTEAFF
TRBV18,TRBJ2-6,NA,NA,TGTGCCAGCTCACCATTAAGCTCTGGGGCCAACGTCCTGACTTTC,CASSPLSSGANVLTF
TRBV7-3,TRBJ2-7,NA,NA,TGTGCCAGCAGCTTAAACCAAATGGACGAGCAGTACTTC,CASSLNQMDEQYF
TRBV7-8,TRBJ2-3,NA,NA,TGTGCCAGCAGCCTAGCTTCAACAGGCACAGATACGCAGTATTTT,CASSLASTGTDTQYF
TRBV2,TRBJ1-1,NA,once,TGTGCCAGCAGTTGGGACAAGAACACTGAAGCTTTCTTT,CASSWDKNTEAFF
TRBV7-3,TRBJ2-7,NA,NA,TGTGCCAGCAGCTTGGAGGGGGCCACCTACGAGCAGTACTTC,CASSLEGATYEQYF
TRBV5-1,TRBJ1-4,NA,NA,TGCGCCAGCAGCTTGGTGGGACTCCGGGCGGCTAATGAAAAACTGTTTTTT,CASSLVGLRAANEKLFF
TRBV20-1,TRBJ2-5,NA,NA,TGCAGTGCTACTAGTGCAGAGACCCAGTACTTC,CSATSAETQYF
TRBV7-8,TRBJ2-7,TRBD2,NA,TGTGCCAGCAGCTTCGACCGCATACGACTAGCGGGAGGTAACGAGCAGTACTTC,CASSFDRIRLAGGNEQYF
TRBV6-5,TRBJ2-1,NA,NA,TGTGCCAGCAGTGGCCGACTCGCGGGCGATGAGCAGTTCTTC,CASSGRLAGDEQFF
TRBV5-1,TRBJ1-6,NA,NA,TGCGCCAGCAGCTTGACCCAGGGTGGGGTTTGGAATAATTCACCCCTCCACTTT,CASSLTQGGVWNNSPLHF
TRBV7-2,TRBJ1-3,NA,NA,TGTGCCAGCAGCTTCAGAACCGTAACGGCAAACACCATATATTTT,CASSFRTVTANTIYF
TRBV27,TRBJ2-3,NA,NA,TGTGCCAGCAGTTTACAGCGCCAGAGCACAGATACGCAGTATTTT,CASSLQRQSTDTQYF
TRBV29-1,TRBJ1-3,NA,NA,TGCAGCGTTGAGGGTCAGGGAAGCTCTGGAAACACCATATATTTT,CSVEGQGSSGNTIYF
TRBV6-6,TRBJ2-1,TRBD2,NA,TGTGCCAGCCAACGGGTAGCGGGACACAATGAGCAGTTCTTC,CASQRVAGHNEQFF
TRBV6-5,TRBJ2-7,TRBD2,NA,TGTGCCAGCAGGTGGACTAGCGGGAACTCCGAGCAGTACTTC,CASRWTSGNSEQYF
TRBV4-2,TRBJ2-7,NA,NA,TGTGCCAGCAGCGACCTAGGACAACTAGGTTCCTACGAGCAGTACTTC,CASSDLGQLGSYEQYF
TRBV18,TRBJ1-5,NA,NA,TGTGCCAGCTCACCCCAGAGTGGGCGCGAACAGCCCCAGCATTTT,CASSPQSGREQPQHF
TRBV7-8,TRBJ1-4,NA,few,TGTGCCAGCAGCTTAGACCGTAATGAAAAACTGTTTTTT,CASSLDRNEKLFF
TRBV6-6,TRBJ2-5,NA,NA,TGTGCCAGCAGTTACTCGGCCAGCGGTACCGGGGAGACCCAGTACTTC,CASSYSASGTGETQYF
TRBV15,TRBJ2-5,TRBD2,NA,TGTGCCTCGCACAGCGGGAGAATACAAGAGGCCCAGTACTTC,CASHSGRIQEAQYF
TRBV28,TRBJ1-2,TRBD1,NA,TGTGCCAGCAGTTTGGTGGACAGGGGTAATGGCTACACCTTC,CASSLVDRGNGYTF
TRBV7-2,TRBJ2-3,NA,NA,TGTGCCAGCAGCTTAATGGCATCAGATACGCAGTATTTT,CASSLMASDTQYF
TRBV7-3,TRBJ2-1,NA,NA,TGTGCCAGCAGCGAATACCCAGGGGAAGGCGGCTACAATGAGCAGTTCTTC,CASSEYPGEGGYNEQFF
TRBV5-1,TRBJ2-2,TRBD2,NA,TGCGCCAGCAGCTTGTTATTTGTTCGTAGCGGGAGGGATGTGAACACCGGGGAGCTGTTTTTT,CASSLLFVRSGRDVNTGELFF
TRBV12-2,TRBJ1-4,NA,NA,TGTGCAAGTCGCTTAAGCTTCCGGAGGGGACAGGGGGCTTCTAATGAAAAACTGTTTTTT,CASRLSFRRGQGASNEKLFF
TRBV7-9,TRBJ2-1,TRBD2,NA,TGTGCCAGCAGCCCGGTAGCGGGAGGGATATACAATGAGCAGTTCTTC,CASSPVAGGIYNEQFF
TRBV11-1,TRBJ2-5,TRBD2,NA,TGTGCCAGCAGCTTAGAGGTGGGACTAGCAGAGACCCAGTACTTC,CASSLEVGLAETQYF
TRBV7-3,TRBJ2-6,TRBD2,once,TGTGCCAGCAGCTTAACTAGCGGGAGGAATGGGGCCAACGTCCTGACTTTC,CASSLTSGRNGANVLTF
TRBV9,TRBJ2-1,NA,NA,TGTGCCAGCAGCGTAGAACCAGACAATGAGCAGTTCTTC,CASSVEPDNEQFF
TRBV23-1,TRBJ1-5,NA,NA,TGCGCCAGCACCCGGGAGGTTAGTGTTGCGCAGCCCCAGCATTTT,CASTREVSVAQPQHF